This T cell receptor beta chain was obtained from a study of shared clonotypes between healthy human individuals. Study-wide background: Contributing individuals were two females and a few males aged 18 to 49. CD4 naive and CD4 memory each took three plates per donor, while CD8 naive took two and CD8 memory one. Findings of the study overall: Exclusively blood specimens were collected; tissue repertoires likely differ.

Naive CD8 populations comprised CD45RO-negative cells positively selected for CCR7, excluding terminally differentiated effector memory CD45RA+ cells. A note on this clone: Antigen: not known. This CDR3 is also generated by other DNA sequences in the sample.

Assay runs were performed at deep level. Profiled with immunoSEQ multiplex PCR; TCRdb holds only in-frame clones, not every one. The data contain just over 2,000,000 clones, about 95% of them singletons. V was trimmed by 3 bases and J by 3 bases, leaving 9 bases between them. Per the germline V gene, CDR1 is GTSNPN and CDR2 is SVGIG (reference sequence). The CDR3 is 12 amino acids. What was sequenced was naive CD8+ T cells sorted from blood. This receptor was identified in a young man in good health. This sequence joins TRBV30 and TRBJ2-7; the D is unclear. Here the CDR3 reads CAWSANSYEQYF. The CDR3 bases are TGTGCCTGGAGCGCGAATAGCTACGAGCAGTACTTC.